The entry that follows covers one T cell receptor (beta chain) sequence. Its antigen is not known. The CDR3 is 15 residues long. CDR1 is MRHNA and CDR2 is SNTAGT in the germline V gene. V lost 5 bases and J 0 bases, leaving 13 bases between the germline ends. The sample belongs to a study of radiotherapy plus CTLA-4 blockade in lung cancer. Overall study context: Objective response was observed in roughly 20% of patients, and disease control in about 30%. Points from the study as a whole: Expansion in blood of tumor-derived TCR clones was seen after radiotherapy plus ipilimumab. According to reports, early shifts in blood T cell clones, alongside interferon-beta, forecast response most accurately.

Repertoires were generated with immunoSEQ multiplex PCR, while TCRdb's copy carries only in-frame clones and drops some. The sample records roughly 59,000 clones, 65% to 80% being singletons. The study gave focal radiation plus ipilimumab CTLA-4 blockade to patients with chemo-refractory metastatic non-small-cell lung cancer. Source: peripheral blood, taken from a patient treated with radiotherapy plus ipilimumab. This sequence originates from a human donor with non-small cell lung cancer whose response to radiotherapy plus ipilimumab could not be evaluated. V is TRBV6-4 and J is TRBJ1-2; TRBD1 might be the D (5 bases). The CDR3 loop is CASSQVGGTNYGYTF. CDR3 coding DNA: TGTGCCAGCAGTCAAGTCGGGGGGACTAACTATGGCTACACCTTC.